This T cell receptor (beta chain) appears in the sequencing data of a study of identical twins. The CDR3 covers 15 residues. V shed 5 bases and J shed 8 bases, with 19 bases lying between them. Germline CDR1 reads SEHNR; CDR2 reads FQNEAQ (reference sequence). In this sample, this clonotype turned up a few times. Antigen specificity is unknown. TCRdb redid the calling of the 5' RACE reads with MiXCR, one entry per CDR3 protein. The table shows under 250,000 distinct CDR3 sequences, with 6% to 8.5% occurring only once. Whole-study results and caveats: Within cord blood, abundant beta clonotypes carried fewer insertions, but memory repertoires showed no such trend.

This sample also appeared in a second study, on yellow fever vaccine responses in identical twins.

Sequenced sample: CD8+ T cells sorted from blood. This TCR was sampled from a woman aged 18-35 years in good health. The chain links TRBV7-9 to TRBJ2-1; D perhaps matches TRBD2 (6 bases). CDR3: CASSPLAPMADEQFF. CDR3 DNA: TGTGCCAGCAGCCCGCTAGCGCCGATGGCGGATGAGCAGTTCTTC.